This T cell receptor (beta chain) was sequenced in a study of cytomegalovirus exposure and HLA in healthy donors. The PCR was carried out with 60 Vbeta primers and 13 Jbeta primers. Method: immunoSEQ multiplex PCR; TCRdb's copy keeps in-frame clones and lacks some. The table lists about 180,000 clones, more than 65% of them singletons. Points on this clone: Antigen: not known.

Findings of the study overall: Rarity held for most TCR sequences, but there were some public TCRs that occurred in many donors.

This CDR3 has 15 amino acids. Trimming left V 2 bases short and J 2 bases short, with 10 bases between. Germline CDR1 reads SGHKS; CDR2 reads YYEKEE (reference sequence). The receptor's source is a woman aged 45-59 years in good health and CMV-seronegative. This chain uses TRBV5-5 with TRBJ2-2; D uncertain. The sample consisted of PBMCs. The CDR3 DNA reads TGTGCCAGCAGCTTCCTTTGGCCAAACACCGGGGAGCTGTTTTTT. Protein: CASSFLWPNTGELFF.